The next 5 T cell receptor beta chains were all read from a single sample in a study of cytomegalovirus exposure and HLA in healthy donors (dated by TCRdb to the late 2010s). The library came from the immunoSEQ multiplex PCR assay. Imported from immuneACCESS, the table was reduced by TCRdb to in-frame sequences with V and J called. These copies leave out some clones; in studies compared against another copy, an unresolved V gene accounts for under half, and the cause of the remainder is not known. A total of around 160,000 clones appear in this sample, about 89% of them only once. The top ten constitute around 3% of the sample. Sequenced: PBMCs. The receptors derive from a woman aged 18-29 years in good health and CMV-seropositive.

V is TRBV6-5 and J is TRBJ2-7; D remains unclear. Germline-derived CDR1 and CDR2 are MNHEY and SVGAGI. Trimming took off 6 bases at V and 0 bases at J, with 9 bases between the two ends. The CDR3 consists of 13 residues. CDR3 sequence reads: CASSSGRSYEQYF. Here the CDR3 DNA reads TGTGCCAGCAGCTCGGGTCGCTCCTACGAGCAGTACTTC.

The genes are TRBV10-1 and TRBJ1-1; D is perhaps TRBD1 (5 bases). Germline CDR1 is WNHNN and CDR2 is SYGVQD (reference sequence). The CDR3 runs to 13 residues. The CDR3 sequence: CGRAGTLNTEAFF. CDR3 coding DNA: TGCGGGAGGGCAGGGACTCTGAACACTGAAGCTTTCTTT.

The rearrangement links TRBV28 to TRBJ2-3; D possibly corresponds to TRBD2 (5 bases). CDR1 is MDHEN, CDR2 SYDVKM, per germline. V lost 4 bases to trimming and J lost 2 bases, with 16 bases between them. This CDR3 contains 16 residues. CDR3 coding DNA: TGTGCCAGCAGTTCCCCCCGGAGGAGCAACACAGATACGCAGTATTTT. Its translation is CASSSPRRSNTDTQYF.

Only one count was recorded for this clone. The chain recombines TRBV28 with TRBJ2-1, with 10 nucleotides matching TRBD1. V was clipped by 4 bases and J by 3 bases; unmatched bases: 12. The CDR3 is 18 amino acids. Germline lookup yields CDR1 MDHEN and CDR2 SYDVKM. The CDR3: CASSSPDRGNVIYNEQFF. CDR3 coding DNA: TGTGCCAGCAGTTCCCCGGACAGGGGGAATGTGATCTACAATGAGCAGTTCTTC.

The chain employs TRBV6-1 and TRBJ1-6; D perhaps matches TRBD1 (6 bases). Germline lookup yields CDR1 MNHNS and CDR2 SASEGT. The length of the CDR3 is 13 residues. Trimming pared 4 bases from V and 10 bases from J, leaving 11 bases between. For the CDR3, the DNA is TGTGCCAGCAGTGGGACAGACATCTCACCCCTCCACTTT. Its translation is CASSGTDISPLHF.